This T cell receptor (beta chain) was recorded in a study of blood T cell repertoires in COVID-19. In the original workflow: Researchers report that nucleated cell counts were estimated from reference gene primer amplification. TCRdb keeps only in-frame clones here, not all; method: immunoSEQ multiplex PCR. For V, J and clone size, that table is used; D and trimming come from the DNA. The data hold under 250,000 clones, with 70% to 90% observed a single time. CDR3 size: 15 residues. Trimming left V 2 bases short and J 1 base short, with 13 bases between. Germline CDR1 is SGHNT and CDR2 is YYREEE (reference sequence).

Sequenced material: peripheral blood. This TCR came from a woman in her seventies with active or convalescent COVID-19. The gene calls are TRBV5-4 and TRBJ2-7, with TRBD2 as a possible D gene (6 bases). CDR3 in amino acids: CASSFKLAQSYEQYF. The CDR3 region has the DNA TGTGCCAGCAGCTTTAAGCTAGCGCAATCCTACGAGCAGTACTTC.